This paragraph covers one T cell receptor beta chain sequence. The antigen remains unidentified. Lysates of CMV-infected fibroblasts at around 9.1 ug/mL stimulated these cells. CD4+ T cells upregulating both CD40 ligand and CD69 were sorted as responding cells. For at least 4 years, plasma HIV-1 RNA was undetectable (<50 copies/mL). CDR1 is MGHDK, CDR2 SYGVNS, per germline. The V gene end was trimmed by 4 bases and the J gene end by 8 bases; junction bases not matched to a gene: 8. The CDR3 is 15 amino acids. Sequencing used immunoSEQ version 4 in survey mode. Sequencing was performed with immunoSEQ multiplex PCR; in TCRdb, only in-frame clones are kept and a portion is missing. In the table there are about 15,000 clones, over 60% of which are singletons. The data derive from a study of persistence of HIV-infected CD4 T cells.

Sequencing used CD4+ T cells sorted from PBMCs after approximately 19-hour stimulation, obtained from a patient who received antiretroviral therapy. The chain has TRBV25-1 and TRBJ1-6, with 7 bases lining up with TRBD1. The receptor was derived from an adult man with HIV who was CMV-seropositive. The CDR3 DNA is TGTGCCAGCAGTGCCTCCTACAGGGGTGATTCACCCCTCCACTTT. It is translated as CASSASYRGDSPLHF.